A selection of T cell receptor beta chains follows, all from one sample in a study of blood T cell repertoires in COVID-19. The protocol was immunoSEQ multiplex PCR, while the TCRdb copy is restricted to in-frame clones and leaves out a portion. The sample includes approximately 160,000 clones, over 70% of them seen just once. The specimen sequenced was peripheral blood. These receptors were collected from a man aged 70-80 years with acute or convalescent COVID-19. Both conserved end residues are part of each CDR3. D genes are given only for firm matches. Size is omitted from some rows. Given values are once, few, many or a class for expanded clones.

clone_size,j_call,d_call,v_call,cdr3_nt,cdr3_aa
NA,TRBJ2-7,TRBD2,TRBV4-1,TGCGCCAGCAGCCAAGATCCAGCGGGACTCTACGAGCAGTACTTC,CASSQDPAGLYEQYF
NA,TRBJ2-2,TRBD2,TRBV5-4,TGTGCCAGCAGCAAGGGACTAGCGGGAGTTTCCGGGGAGCTGTTTTTT,CASSKGLAGVSGELFF
NA,TRBJ2-7,NA,TRBV28,TGTGCCAGCAGCCGTCTAGGGGAAACCTACGAGCAGTACTTC,CASSRLGETYEQYF
NA,TRBJ1-1,NA,TRBV11-2,TGTGCCAGCAGCTTCGCGGGATGGCGTTCAAACACTGAAGCTTTCTTT,CASSFAGWRSNTEAFF
NA,TRBJ2-5,NA,TRBV7-2,TGTGCCAGCAGCTTTCCGACGGCCGGGAGCGAGACCCAGTACTTC,CASSFPTAGSETQYF
NA,TRBJ1-2,NA,TRBV4-3,TGCGCCAGCAGCCAAGCTTCAACCGATTCAGCTAACTATGGCTACACCTTC,CASSQASTDSANYGYTF
NA,TRBJ2-2,TRBD1,TRBV13,TGTGCCAGCAGCTTAGAGCAGGGGGCGACGGGACTTAGCACCGGGGAGCTGTTTTTT,CASSLEQGATGLSTGELFF
few,TRBJ2-3,TRBD2,TRBV5-4,TGTGCCAGCTCCCGAGTTGGGACTAGCGGGGGGTGGGGCACAGATACGCAGTATTTT,CASSRVGTSGGWGTDTQYF
few,TRBJ2-7,NA,TRBV6-1,TGTGCCAGCAGTGAATCGGGACACGGGTTCTACGAGCAGTACTTC,CASSESGHGFYEQYF
NA,TRBJ1-5,TRBD1,TRBV23-1,TGCGCCAGCAGTCACCCCCTGGTGACAGGGGGAGTGAGCAATCAGCCCCAGCATTTT,CASSHPLVTGGVSNQPQHF
NA,TRBJ2-5,TRBD1,TRBV5-4,TGTGCCAGCAGCCTACGGACAGGGAGGCAAGAGACCCAGTACTTC,CASSLRTGRQETQYF
once,TRBJ1-1,NA,TRBV25-1,TGTGCCAGCCAAGGACAGATGAACACTGAAGCTTTCTTT,CASQGQMNTEAFF
NA,TRBJ2-7,TRBD2,TRBV9,TGTGCCAGCAGCGTAGGGGCTAGCGGGAAAGCCTACGAGCAGTACTTC,CASSVGASGKAYEQYF
NA,TRBJ1-1,NA,TRBV3-1/TRBV3-2,TGTGCCAGCAGCCAAGGGCCCAAGACTGAAGCTTTCTTT,CASSQGPKTEAFF
NA,TRBJ1-1,NA,TRBV7-8,TGTGCCAGCAGCTTAGAAATGGTCAGGAACACTGAAGCTTTCTTT,CASSLEMVRNTEAFF
few,TRBJ2-3,NA,TRBV5-1,TGCGCCAGCAGCTTGAGGAGCCTGGGCACAGATACGCAGTATTTT,CASSLRSLGTDTQYF
NA,TRBJ1-2,NA,TRBV6-5,TGTGCCAGCAGTTACTCGTACAACAGAAACTATGGCTACACCTTC,CASSYSYNRNYGYTF
NA,TRBJ2-7,NA,TRBV7-3,TGTGCCAGCAGCCCAACGGGATCCCGGGGCTACGAGCAGTACTTC,CASSPTGSRGYEQYF
NA,TRBJ1-6,TRBD1,TRBV2,TGTGCCAGCAGTGACTTGCAGGGGGCGTTATCCTATAATTCACCCCTCCACTTT,CASSDLQGALSYNSPLHF
few,TRBJ1-3,NA,TRBV11-3,TGTGCCAGCAGCGCTAGTATCTCTGGAAACACCATATATTTT,CASSASISGNTIYF
NA,TRBJ2-3,NA,TRBV18,TGTGCCAGCTCAACCCTCAGTGCGGGCGATACGCAGTATTTT,CASSTLSAGDTQYF
NA,TRBJ1-4,TRBD1,TRBV18,TGTGCCAGCTCACCGCCGGACAGGGCCGTGGGTGAAAAACTGTTTTTT,CASSPPDRAVGEKLFF
NA,TRBJ1-5,NA,TRBV28,TGTGCCAGCAGTTTATGGGCCGGACAGCCGGGCAATCAGCCCCAGCATTTT,CASSLWAGQPGNQPQHF
NA,TRBJ1-2,NA,TRBV19,TGTGCCAGTAGTATCGAGGTGGTCCCCCGACTCCGATATGGCTACACCTTC,CASSIEVVPRLRYGYTF
NA,TRBJ2-7,NA,TRBV7-2,TGTGCCAGCAGCTTAAGTTCGCGGCCTAGGGAGCAGTACTTC,CASSLSSRPREQYF
NA,TRBJ2-3,TRBD1,TRBV2,TGTGCCAGCAGTGTGGGACAGGGATCAGATACGCAGTATTTT,CASSVGQGSDTQYF
NA,TRBJ1-1,NA,TRBV28,TGTGCCAGCAGTTTAATTTCCGCCAGGGTGAACACTGAAGCTTTCTTT,CASSLISARVNTEAFF
NA,TRBJ1-2,NA,TRBV6-6,TGTGCCAGCAGTTACTCCCAGGCCGCGTTCACCTTC,CASSYSQAAFTF
NA,TRBJ1-2,TRBD1,TRBV30,TGTGCCTGGAATGCCCCGGACAGGGCTATAACCCGATACTATGGCTACACCTTC,CAWNAPDRAITRYYGYTF
NA,TRBJ2-7,TRBD1,TRBV24-1,TGTGCCACCAGTGAGAGGGACAGGGGGTACGACGAGCAGTACTTC,CATSERDRGYDEQYF
NA,TRBJ2-7,NA,TRBV7-9,TGTGCCAGCAACTTAGGGCAGGCAAGTATTCGCGAGCAGTACTTC,CASNLGQASIREQYF
NA,TRBJ2-5,NA,TRBV16,TGTGCCAGCAGCCAAGATGGAGGGACGGCCCAAGAGACCCAGTACTTC,CASSQDGGTAQETQYF
NA,TRBJ2-4,NA,TRBV29-1,TGCAGCGTCTGGACAGAGATTCAGTACTTC,CSVWTEIQYF
NA,TRBJ2-7,NA,TRBV5-1,TGCGCCAGCAGCAACCCCAGGGAACCTAGTGGCGAGCAGTACTTC,CASSNPREPSGEQYF
NA,TRBJ1-6,NA,TRBV5-1,TGCGCCAGCAGCTTCAGGGGACGGGAAAATTCACCCCTCCACTTT,CASSFRGRENSPLHF
NA,TRBJ1-6,TRBD1,TRBV25-1,TGTGGAAGCAGGGGGAGGGATTCCCCATACAATTCACCCCTCCACTTT,CGSRGRDSPYNSPLHF
NA,TRBJ1-6,TRBD1,TRBV7-2,TGTGCCAGCAGCTTAGGACAGGGGCCAAATTCACCCCTCCACTTT,CASSLGQGPNSPLHF
NA,TRBJ1-1,NA,TRBV11-2,TGTGCCAGCAGCCCTAGGATGAACACTGAAGCTTTCTTT,CASSPRMNTEAFF
NA,TRBJ1-5,NA,TRBV18,TGTGCCAGCTCCCCAAGGAGCCATCAGCCCCAGCATTTT,CASSPRSHQPQHF
NA,TRBJ2-3,TRBD2,TRBV9,TGTGCCAGCAGCGTACGTTCGACTAGCGGGGGGATGCCAGATACGCAGTATTTT,CASSVRSTSGGMPDTQYF
NA,TRBJ1-1,NA,TRBV20-1,TGCAGTGCCGGGGGGCCTCTTGAAGCTTTCTTT,CSAGGPLEAFF
NA,TRBJ1-2,NA,TRBV9,TGTGCCAGCAGCGCTCACCGGTGGGGGCGGGATGGCTACACCTTC,CASSAHRWGRDGYTF
NA,TRBJ2-7,NA,TRBV4-1,TGCGCCAGCAGCCAAGACCCAGGGCCCCTCTACGAGCAGTACTTC,CASSQDPGPLYEQYF